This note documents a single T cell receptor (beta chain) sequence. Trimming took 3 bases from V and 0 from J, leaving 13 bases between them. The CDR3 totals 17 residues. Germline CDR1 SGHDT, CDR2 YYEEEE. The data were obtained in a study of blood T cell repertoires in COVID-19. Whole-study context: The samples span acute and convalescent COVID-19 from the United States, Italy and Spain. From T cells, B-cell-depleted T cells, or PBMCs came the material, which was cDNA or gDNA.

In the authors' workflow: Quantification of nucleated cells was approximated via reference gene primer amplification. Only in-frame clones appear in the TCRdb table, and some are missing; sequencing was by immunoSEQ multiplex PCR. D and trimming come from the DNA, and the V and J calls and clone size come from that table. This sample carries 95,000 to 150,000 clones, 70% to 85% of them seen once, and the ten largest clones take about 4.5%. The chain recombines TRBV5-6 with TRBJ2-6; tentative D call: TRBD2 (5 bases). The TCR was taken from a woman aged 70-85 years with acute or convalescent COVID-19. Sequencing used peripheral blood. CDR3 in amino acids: CASSSGLTISGANVLTF. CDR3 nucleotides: TGTGCCAGCAGCTCCGGACTGACGATCTCTGGGGCCAACGTCCTGACTTTC.